This note documents a single T cell receptor (beta chain) sequence. Its matching antigen is unknown. The data were taken from a study of T cell repertoires in aging, cancer and after chemotherapy. Across the whole study: Six age groups, ranging from 30 or younger to 70 or older, included the donors.

A mixed TRB-A/B primer pool amplified rearranged TRB by multiplex touch-down PCR. TCRdb independently ran MiXCR on the multiplex PCR reads; one entry per CDR3 protein. The sample yields about 2,600 distinct CDR3 sequences, 45% to 70% seen once. This CDR3 has 13 residues. The ends were cut back, 0 bases at V and 4 bases at J, with 6 bases in the middle. Germline CDR1 and CDR2: LGHNA and YSLEER. Notes on the study in general: Immunological memory after chemotherapy cannot be judged from the repertoire data. Age-matched healthy donors had significantly more diverse, less clonal blood TCR repertoires than untreated cancer patients.

Peripheral blood genomic DNA, not sorted cells or RNA, was the template. The V and J genes are TRBV4-3 and TRBJ1-1; D ambiguous. Sequenced sample: blood. The TCR originated in a human donor with a solid tumor. As DNA, the CDR3 is TGCGCCAGCAGCCAAGAGTCAGTCACTGAAGCTTTCTTT. Translation gives CASSQESVTEAFF.